The 27 T cell receptor beta chains presented below share a single source sample, sequenced in a study of identical twins. TCRdb fed the 5' RACE reads into MiXCR, producing one record per CDR3 protein. The sample carries about 530,000 distinct CDR3 sequences, approximately 20% recorded once. The same data also went into a second study, on yellow fever vaccine responses in identical twins.

The sequenced material came from CD4+ T cells sorted from blood. The receptors were gathered from a woman younger than 35 in good health.

The chain has TRBV12-3 or TRBV12-4 and TRBJ2-1; TRBD2 aligns across 9 bases. With V trimmed by 2 bases and J by 4 bases, 3 bases remained unmatched. The CDR3 runs to 15 residues. The CDR3 region is CASSLSTSGYNEQFF. CDR3 nucleotide sequence: TGTGCCAGCAGTTTATCGACTAGCGGATACAATGAGCAGTTCTTC.

The J gene is TRBJ2-2, the V gene TRBV20-1, with TRBD1 matching over 9 bases. V lost 1 base, J lost 5 bases, and 8 bases stayed unmatched. The CDR3 covers 16 residues. Germline V gives CDR1 DFQATT, CDR2 SNEGSKA (reference sequence). In nucleotides, the CDR3 is TGCAGTGCTAGAGCTCGCCGGGACAGGGTTACCGGGGAGCTGTTTTTT. Translated: CSARARRDRVTGELFF.

This clonotype occurred many times. J is TRBJ1-5 and V is TRBV5-1; D remains ambiguous. The ends were cut back, 0 bases at V and 4 bases at J, with 8 bases in the middle. CDR3 length equals 14 residues. The V gene's germline CDR1 is SGHRS and CDR2 YFSETQ. The CDR3 nucleotides are TGCGCCAGCAGCTTGGAAGGAGGAAATCAGCCCCAGCATTTT. It translates to CASSLEGGNQPQHF.

The chain combines TRBV28 with TRBJ2-3; possible D gene TRBD2, 5 bases. The V end was cut by 11 bases, the J end by 2 bases, with 17 bases between. In germline, CDR1 is MDHEN, CDR2 SYDVKM. The CDR3 runs 14 residues. The CDR3 bases are TGTGCCGTATCACCTAAGCGGCTCACAGATACGCAGTATTTT. Encoded protein: CAVSPKRLTDTQYF. Full variable domain (rest looked up from reference TRBV28 and TRBJ2-3): DVKVTQSSRYLVKRTGEKVFLECVQDMDHENMFWYRQDPGLGLRLIYFSYDVKMKEKGDIPEGYSVSREKKERFSLILESASTNQTSMYLCAVSPKRLTDTQYFGPGTRLTVL.

The CDR3 loop reads CASEKGQRETQYF. The CDR3 DNA reads TGTGCCAGCGAAAAGGGACAGAGAGAGACCCAGTACTTC. This chain joins TRBV11-2 and TRBJ2-5, with 7 nucleotides matching TRBD1. The CDR3 has 13 amino acids. Germline values: CDR1 SGHAT, CDR2 FQNNGV. With V trimmed by 8 bases and J by 4 bases, 7 bases remained unmatched.

This clonotype was counted between two and nine times. CDR3 protein: CASSSFPPALAGEQFF. The CDR3 nucleotides are TGTGCCAGCAGTTCTTTTCCCCCCGCACTAGCTGGGGAGCAGTTCTTC. This chain links TRBV6-5 with TRBJ2-1, with D perhaps matching TRBD2 (6 bases). Germline assignment: CDR1 MNHEY and CDR2 SVGAGI. This CDR3 contains 16 residues. V was shortened by 4 bases and J by 10 bases, with 23 bases between the two germline ends.

CDR3 sequence (DNA): TGCAGTGCTAGAGCCGGGACAGTCCCAGATCGGGGCTCTGGAAACACCATATATTTT. It is translated as CSARAGTVPDRGSGNTIYF. The rearrangement joins TRBV20-1 to TRBJ1-3; TRBD1 aligns across 7 bases. The V gene end was trimmed by 1 base and the J gene end by 0 bases; junction bases not matched to a gene: 15. This CDR3 is built from 19 residues. Germline CDR1 reads DFQATT; CDR2 reads SNEGSKA (reference sequence).

This clonotype has a handful of counts. The CDR3 nucleotides read TGTGCCACGAGGAACGGGATGGATCCGCCCACCGGGGAGCTGTTTTTT. This encodes CATRNGMDPPTGELFF. The gene calls are TRBV15 and TRBJ2-2; D perhaps matches TRBD2 (5 bases). Germline CDR1 LNHNV, CDR2 YYDKDF (reference sequence). V was cut by 9 bases and J by 4 bases, with 21 bases left in between. CDR3 size: 16 residues.

This clonotype has a handful of counts. The chain joins TRBV12-3 or TRBV12-4 to TRBJ2-2; 7 bases align to TRBD1. After removal of 5 bases from V and 5 bases from J, the junction contained 14 bases not matched to a gene. CDR3 length: 17 residues. The DNA for the CDR3 is TGTGCCAGCAGTCTAAAACTCCGGTCACAGGGGACCGGGGAGCTGTTTTTT. This gives the protein CASSLKLRSQGTGELFF.

The chain employs TRBV3-1 and TRBJ2-1, with 12 bases aligning to TRBD2. Germline V gene lookup returns CDR1 LGHDT and CDR2 YNNKEL (reference sequence). The CDR3 has 16 residues. V lost 1 base to trimming and J lost 6 bases; unmatched junction nucleotides: 4. The CDR3 spells CASSQGPSGGANEQFF. The DNA of the CDR3 is TGTGCCAGCAGCCAAGGTCCTAGCGGGGGGGCCAATGAGCAGTTCTTC.

The rearrangement links TRBV11-2 to TRBJ2-5; D may be TRBD2 (6 bases). This CDR3 is built from 17 residues. CDR1 is SGHAT, CDR2 FQNNGV, per germline. Trimming removed 4 bases at V and 5 bases at J, with 23 bases between. CDR3 protein: CASSWSGGLQGRETQYF. Written as DNA, the CDR3 is TGTGCCAGCAGCTGGAGTGGGGGGTTGCAGGGACGGGAGACCCAGTACTTC.

The sample holds a few counts of this clonotype. V is TRBV15 and J is TRBJ2-2; a weak D match, TRBD2 (6 bases). Per germline, CDR1 LNHNV and CDR2 YYDKDF (reference sequence). The ends were cut back, 2 bases at V and 4 bases at J, with 17 bases in the middle. This CDR3 is 17 amino acids long. The CDR3 spells CATSRSLATWGTGELFF. The CDR3 DNA reads TGTGCCACCAGCAGATCCCTAGCGACCTGGGGCACCGGGGAGCTGTTTTTT.

The chain joins TRBV10-3 to TRBJ2-1; D call uncertain. Germline-derived CDR1 and CDR2 are ENHRY and SYGVKD. V dropped 8 bases and J dropped 0 bases, with 8 bases sitting between them. The CDR3 covers 13 residues. As DNA, the CDR3 is TGTGCCATCGGTTGGAGCTCCTACAATGAGCAGTTCTTC. Translating gives CAIGWSSYNEQFF.

The chain employs TRBV2 and TRBJ1-5, with 8 bases lining up with TRBD1. V was clipped by 6 bases and J by 7 bases; unmatched bases: 5. Germline V lookup: CDR1 SNHLY, CDR2 FYNNEI. The CDR3 covers 13 residues. CDR3 amino acids: CASRQGAVQPQHF. CDR3 nucleotides: TGTGCCAGCAGGCAGGGGGCCGTACAGCCCCAGCATTTT.

The gene calls are TRBV7-9 and TRBJ2-2, with a tentative D call TRBD1 (5 bases). Germline V lookup: CDR1 SEHNR, CDR2 FQNEAQ (reference sequence). Trimming took 3 bases from V and 6 from J, leaving 14 bases between them. This CDR3 is built from 15 residues. The DNA of the CDR3 is TGTGCCAGCAGCTTCAAGGGGAAGACCCCCGGGGAGCTGTTTTTT. This sequence encodes CASSFKGKTPGELFF.

The chain combines TRBV4-2 with TRBJ2-3; D is undetermined. Germline V gene lookup returns CDR1 LGHNA and CDR2 YNFKEQ. Trimming removed 2 bases at V and 4 bases at J, with 7 bases between. The CDR3 covers 13 residues. CDR3: CASSQHLADTQYF. The CDR3 nucleotides read TGTGCCAGCAGCCAACACCTAGCAGATACGCAGTATTTT.

The rearrangement joins TRBV6-2 or TRBV6-3 to TRBJ2-2; TRBD2 aligns across 11 bases. Unmatched junction bases numbered 20, after V lost 6 bases and J lost 2 bases. This CDR3 region has 21 residues. Germline assignment: CDR1 MNHEY and CDR2 SVGEGT. This chain's CDR3 is CASSLGLAGGPYIINTGELFF. Written as DNA, the CDR3 is TGTGCCAGCAGCCTGGGGCTAGCGGGAGGTCCCTACATAATTAACACCGGGGAGCTGTTTTTT.

In its sample, this clonotype was seen a few times. The genes are TRBV4-1 and TRBJ2-5, with 11 bases aligning to TRBD2. Germline V gene lookup returns CDR1 MGHRA and CDR2 YSYEKL. The CDR3 extends over 17 amino acids. With 0 bases clipped from V and 1 base from J, the junction kept 4 bases outside the gene matches. DNA for the CDR3: TGCGCCAGCAGCCAAGATGTTAGCGGGGGGGTCCAAGAGACCCAGTACTTC. This translates into CASSQDVSGGVQETQYF.

The rearrangement uses TRBV20-1 and TRBJ2-7; 9 nucleotides match TRBD1. CDR3 length: 14 residues. J lost 6 bases, V lost 2 bases, and 8 bases had no gene match. The germline gives CDR1 DFQATT, CDR2 SNEGSKA (reference sequence). In nucleotides, the CDR3 is TGCAGTGCTAGACCCGGGACAGGGTTTGGCGAGCAGTACGTC. It yields the protein CSARPGTGFGEQYV.

This chain connects TRBV24-1 to TRBJ2-5; 7 bases are shared with TRBD1. Germline CDR1 and CDR2: KGHDR and SFDVKD. There are 15 residues in the CDR3. V trimming: 9 bases; J trimming: 5 bases; junction bases outside the gene matches: 14. For the CDR3, the DNA is TGTGCCACCGGCACTGGACAGGCAGGTTCCGAGACCCAGTACTTC. This sequence encodes CATGTGQAGSETQYF.

This chain's CDR3 is CAGSNSRDYEQYF. The CDR3 region has the DNA TGTGCCGGGTCAAACTCAAGGGACTACGAGCAGTACTTC. The chain recombines TRBV21-1 with TRBJ2-7. TRBV21-1 is annotated as a pseudogene. The CDR3 has 13 amino acids.

The chain has TRBV12-3 or TRBV12-4 and TRBJ2-7; D gene uncertain. Trimming took off 2 bases at V and 7 bases at J, with 15 bases between the two ends. There are 14 residues in the CDR3. The CDR3 DNA reads TGTGCCAGCAGTTTAAAGGAACCCCCCAGTGAGCAGTACTTC. Translation: CASSLKEPPSEQYF.

At least ten counts were recorded for this clonotype. V and J are TRBV6-1 and TRBJ1-2, with D perhaps matching TRBD1 (5 bases). This CDR3 is 18 amino acids long. Trimming removed 5 bases at V and 5 bases at J, with 27 bases between. Germline CDR1 reads MNHNS; CDR2 reads SASEGT. The CDR3 region is CASSPLSRGQKNSYGYTF. The CDR3 DNA is TGTGCCAGCAGTCCCCTTTCTAGGGGTCAAAAAAACTCATATGGCTACACCTTC.

The chain combines TRBV11-2 with TRBJ2-7, with TRBD1 matching over 9 bases. The CDR3 is 13 residues long. Germline V CDR1 and CDR2: SGHAT, FQNNGV. Trimming removed 4 bases from V and 9 bases from J; junction bases left unmatched: 7. The CDR3 sequence: CASSYHRTGVQYF. CDR3 DNA sequence: TGTGCCAGCAGCTACCACCGGACAGGGGTGCAGTACTTC. Drawing the rest from reference TRBV11-2 and TRBJ2-7, the complete variable domain is EAGVAQSPRYKIIEKRQSVAFWCNPISGHATLYWYQQILGQGPKLLIQFQNNGVVDDSQLPKDRFSAERLKGVDSTLKIQPAKLEDSAVYLCASSYHRTGVQYFGPGTRLTVT.

This clonotype was counted between two and nine times. The J gene is TRBJ1-5, the V gene TRBV7-2; tentatively, D is TRBD1 (6 bases). Germline lookup yields CDR1 SGHTA and CDR2 FQGNSA. Trimming took 0 bases from V and 5 from J, leaving 11 bases between them. CDR3 length: 15 amino acids. The CDR3 DNA is TGTGCCAGCAGCTTAGCAGGGGGATATTATCAGCCCCAGCATTTT. Translated, it gives CASSLAGGYYQPQHF. Filled out from reference TRBV7-2 and TRBJ1-5, the complete variable domain reads GAGVSQSPSNKVTEKGKDVELRCDPISGHTALYWYRQSLGQGLEFLIYFQGNSAPDKSGLPSDRFSAERTGGSVSTLTIQRTQQEDSAVYLCASSLAGGYYQPQHFGDGTRLSIL.

This clonotype was seen a handful of times. J is TRBJ1-4 and V is TRBV7-8; D is undetermined. CDR3 length equals 13 residues. Germline V gene data show CDR1 as SGHVS and CDR2 as FQNEAQ. Trimming took 0 bases from V and 8 from J, leaving 7 bases between them. The CDR3, as DNA: TGTGCCAGCAGCTTAGCTATCGGGGAAAAACTGTTTTTT. Its protein is CASSLAIGEKLFF. Full variable domain (outside the CDR3, taken from reference TRBV7-8 and TRBJ1-4): GAGVSQSPRYKVAKRGQDVALRCDPISGHVSLFWYQQALGQGPEFLTYFQNEAQLDKSGLPSDRFFAERPEGSVSTLKIQRTQQEDSAVYLCASSLAIGEKLFFGSGTQLSVL.

The V and J genes are TRBV12-3 or TRBV12-4 and TRBJ2-3, with TRBD2 matching over 7 bases. The CDR3 length is 15 residues. The V gene end was trimmed by 10 bases and the J gene end by 2 bases; junction bases not matched to a gene: 12. Here the CDR3 DNA reads TGTGCCACCTCCTGGGACTACAAACTCACAGATACGCAGTATTTT. It translates to CATSWDYKLTDTQYF.